This T cell receptor (beta chain) was found in a study of blood T cell repertoires in COVID-19. Study background: The United States, Italy and Spain provided the acute and convalescent COVID-19 samples.

This CDR3 spans 15 amino acids. Germline trimming cut 4 bases from V and 3 bases from J; bases unmatched to any gene: 6. CDR1 and CDR2 from the germline V gene are SGDLS and YYNGEE. In the original analysis: Scientists estimated how many nucleated cells there were by amplifying reference gene primers. Only in-frame clones appear in the TCRdb table, and some are missing; sequencing was by immunoSEQ multiplex PCR. V, J and clone size are those of that table, while D and trimming were read from the DNA. The sample lists over 60,000 clones, about 87% occurring once. The origin of this receptor is an elderly woman with active COVID-19. The gene calls are TRBV9 and TRBJ2-2, with TRBD1 identical over 7 bases. Sample: peripheral blood. The CDR3 bases are TGTGCCAGCAGCAGACGTCAGGGGGACACCGGGGAGCTGTTTTTT. Its translation is CASSRRQGDTGELFF.